These 20 T cell receptor beta chains were sequenced from one sample in a study of T cell responses to AZD1222 COVID-19 vaccine. The table came from immunoSEQ multiplex PCR; TCRdb's copy has only in-frame clones and leaves some out. The table lists 160,000 or so clones, just over 90% of them singletons. The specimen comprised peripheral blood, sampled on day 0 of AZD1222 vaccination. The receptors were gathered from an adult in good health.

This chain uses TRBV5-5 with TRBJ2-6; 7 nucleotides line up with TRBD2. The CDR3 is 15 residues long. V trimming: 3 bases; J trimming: 2 bases; junction bases outside the gene matches: 2. The germline V gene has CDR1 SGHKS and CDR2 YYEKEE (reference sequence). CDR3 bases: TGTGCCAGCAGCTCCGGGGGGACTGGGGCCAACGTCCTGACTTTC. As protein: CASSSGGTGANVLTF.

This chain connects TRBV27 to TRBJ2-5, with a tentative D call TRBD2 (6 bases). The CDR3 runs 15 residues. Trimming cost V 5 bases and J 5 bases, with 18 bases left between them. From germline, CDR1 is MNHEY and CDR2 SMNVEV (reference sequence). CDR3 sequence: CASSPIPLGRETQYF. CDR3 in DNA: TGTGCCAGCAGTCCCATCCCCCTGGGGAGGGAGACCCAGTACTTC.

The gene calls are TRBV6-1 and TRBJ2-5, with D perhaps matching TRBD1 or TRBD2 (6 bases each). The V and J ends lost 0 bases and 5 bases respectively, with 16 bases between them. This CDR3 is 16 amino acids long. Germline-derived CDR1 and CDR2 are MNHNS and SASEGT. CDR3 loop: CASSEAYGGLGETQYF. In nucleotides, the CDR3 is TGTGCCAGCAGTGAAGCTTACGGGGGCCTGGGGGAGACCCAGTACTTC.

This rearrangement joins TRBV30 to TRBJ2-3; 12 bases fit TRBD2. This CDR3 has 15 amino acids. V shed 4 bases, J shed 5 bases, and the junction held 7 bases outside the gene matches. Germline V gene sequence: CDR1 GTSNPN, CDR2 SVGIG (reference sequence). The CDR3 region has the DNA TGTGCCTGGAATGGACTAGCGGGATCGGAAGATACGCAGTATTTT. Protein: CAWNGLAGSEDTQYF.

In this sample, this clone turned up a few times. The chain couples TRBV28 to TRBJ1-5, with 8 bases matching TRBD1. The CDR3 has 15 amino acids. V lost 4 bases and J lost 4; bases outside the gene matches: 6. Germline assignment: CDR1 MDHEN and CDR2 SYDVKM. The CDR3 reads CASSSGQGLNQPQHF. The CDR3 DNA follows: TGTGCCAGCAGTTCCGGACAGGGACTGAATCAGCCCCAGCATTTT. The variable domain in full, completed from reference TRBV28 and TRBJ1-5, reads DVKVTQSSRYLVKRTGEKVFLECVQDMDHENMFWYRQDPGLGLRLIYFSYDVKMKEKGDIPEGYSVSREKKERFSLILESASTNQTSMYLCASSSGQGLNQPQHFGDGTRLSIL.

The CDR3 region is CASSYGPNQPQHF. CDR3 sequence (DNA): TGTGCCAGCAGTTACGGACCAAATCAGCCCCAGCATTTT. The chain has TRBV6-5 and TRBJ1-5; D is ambiguous. Germline V gene data show CDR1 as MNHEY and CDR2 as SVGAGI. V dropped 2 bases and J dropped 4 bases, with 6 bases sitting between them. The CDR3 is made up of 13 amino acids.

The chain joins TRBV5-4 to TRBJ2-1, with D unclear. V was shortened by 4 bases and J by 0 bases, with 11 bases between the two germline ends. The CDR3 consists of 15 residues. CDR1 SGHNT and CDR2 YYREEE come from the germline V gene (reference sequence). Written as DNA, the CDR3 is TGTGCCAGCAGCGAGACTTCAAGCTCCTACAATGAGCAGTTCTTC. Residues: CASSETSSSYNEQFF.

The gene calls are TRBV18 and TRBJ1-2; weak D call: TRBD1 (5 bases). The V end was cut by 3 bases, the J end by 3 bases, with 17 bases between. The CDR3 length is 16 residues. From germline, CDR1 is KGHSH and CDR2 LQKENI. CDR3 amino acids: CASSPRGGRTHYGYTF. The CDR3 DNA reads as TGTGCCAGCTCACCTCGGGGGGGACGAACCCACTATGGCTACACCTTC.

This clone was seen only once. The CDR3 region has the DNA TGTGCCAGCAGCCCGCGGACAGGTGGTAACGAGCAGTACTTC. Protein sequence: CASSPRTGGNEQYF. This sequence joins TRBV5-5 and TRBJ2-7, with 7 positions matching TRBD1. The CDR3 loop spans 14 amino acids. The ends lost 4 bases at V and 5 bases at J; junction bases unmatched: 9. Germline V CDR1 and CDR2: SGHKS, YYEKEE (reference sequence).

The V and J genes are TRBV27 and TRBJ2-3; D is ambiguous. Trimming took off 2 bases at V and 3 bases at J, with 9 bases between the two ends. The germline V gene encodes CDR1 MNHEY and CDR2 SMNVEV (reference sequence). This CDR3 comprises 14 residues. The CDR3 DNA reads as TGTGCCAGCAGTTTAGTTTTATCGACAGATACGCAGTATTTT. This codes for CASSLVLSTDTQYF.

The rearrangement joins TRBV19 to TRBJ1-6; 7 bases agree with TRBD1. Germline assignment: CDR1 LNHDA and CDR2 SQIVND (reference sequence). The J segment lost 7 bases and the V segment lost 4 bases, leaving 7 bases of the junction unmatched. This CDR3 has 15 residues. DNA for the CDR3: TGTGCCAGTAGTAGATGGACAGGACCGAATTCACCCCTCCACTTT. Its translation is CASSRWTGPNSPLHF.

This chain uses TRBV27 with TRBJ2-6, with unresolved D. The germline gives CDR1 MNHEY, CDR2 SMNVEV (reference sequence). This CDR3 contains 15 residues. V lost 3 bases and J lost 0, with 6 bases in between. CDR3: CASSFFSSGANVLTF. Written as DNA, the CDR3 is TGTGCCAGCAGTTTTTTTTCCTCTGGGGCCAACGTCCTGACTTTC.

The genes are TRBV7-2 and TRBJ2-7; 7 bases fit TRBD1. The length of the CDR3 is 14 residues. Germline CDR1 reads SGHTA; CDR2 reads FQGNSA. With V trimmed by 5 bases and J by 3 bases, 7 bases remained unmatched. Written as DNA, the CDR3 is TGTGCCAGCAGCCAAGAGACAGGGTTCTACGAGCAGTACTTC. It codes for CASSQETGFYEQYF.

The chain combines TRBV24-1 with TRBJ2-1, with TRBD2 matching over 7 bases. The CDR3 consists of 15 residues. Germline lookup yields CDR1 KGHDR and CDR2 SFDVKD. Unmatched junction bases numbered 11, after V lost 9 bases and J lost 4 bases. The CDR3 coding sequence is TGTGCCACCGGAAGACGGGGGGTCGGGTACAATGAGCAGTTCTTC. Translated, it gives CATGRRGVGYNEQFF.

The chain couples TRBV9 to TRBJ1-1; a weak D match, TRBD1 (5 bases). CDR1 and CDR2 from the germline V gene are SGDLS and YYNGEE. V lost 0 bases, J lost 1 base, and 16 bases lay in between. CDR3 length: 17 residues. CDR3 DNA sequence: TGTGCCAGCAGCGTAGCCCCCCAGGGTACGAAGAACACTGAAGCTTTCTTT. This sequence encodes CASSVAPQGTKNTEAFF. The whole variable domain, filled in from reference TRBV9 and TRBJ1-1, reads DSGVTQTPKHLITATGQRVTLRCSPRSGDLSVYWYQQSLDQGLQFLIQYYNGEERAKGNILERFSAQQFPDLHSELNLSSLELGDSALYFCASSVAPQGTKNTEAFFGQGTRLTVV.

The CDR3 DNA sequence: TGTGCCAGCAGCGCCGGGGGGCCAACTTACAATGAGCAGTTCTTC. It encodes CASSAGGPTYNEQFF. V and J are TRBV9 and TRBJ2-1, with a possible D match to TRBD2 (7 bases). V was clipped by 3 bases and J by 4 bases, with 14 bases between them. Germline-derived CDR1 and CDR2 are SGDLS and YYNGEE. This CDR3 region has 15 residues.

The genes are TRBV7-9 and TRBJ1-6; the D is unclear. The CDR3 consists of 15 residues. V lost 5 bases, J lost 7 bases, and 15 bases lay in between. Germline V CDR1 and CDR2: SEHNR, FQNEAQ (reference sequence). The CDR3 DNA follows: TGTGCCAGCAGCCCTATGGGCAGTTGGAATTCACCCCTCCACTTT. Its translation: CASSPMGSWNSPLHF.

This chain's CDR3 is CASSPRGIPDNEQFF. In nucleotides, the CDR3 is TGTGCCAGCAGCCCCCGGGGGATACCAGACAATGAGCAGTTCTTC. The V and J genes are TRBV7-3 and TRBJ2-1; maybe TRBD2 (6 bases). This CDR3 comprises 15 residues. In germline, CDR1 is SGHTA, CDR2 FQGTGA. With 5 bases removed from V and 5 bases from J, the gap between germline ends came to 16 bases.

V usage is TRBV6-1 and J usage is TRBJ1-2; a possible D gene is TRBD1 (5 bases). V lost 1 base and J lost 5, with 5 bases in between. Germline V gene lookup returns CDR1 MNHNS and CDR2 SASEGT. CDR3 length equals 12 residues. CDR3: CASSEEGYGYTF. The CDR3 coding sequence is TGTGCCAGCAGTGAAGAGGGGTATGGCTACACCTTC.

The CDR3 sequence is CATSGGVRHTEAFF. The DNA for the CDR3 is TGTGCCACCAGTGGTGGGGTCCGGCACACTGAAGCTTTCTTT. This rearrangement joins TRBV24-1 to TRBJ1-1; D remains unclear. Germline V lookup: CDR1 KGHDR, CDR2 SFDVKD. The CDR3 contains 14 residues. V shed 5 bases and J shed 3 bases, with 12 bases lying between them.